One and the same sample provided the 13 T cell receptor beta chains below, sequenced in a study of CD8+ T cells in alopecia areata. cDNA serving as the sequencing template came from extracted, reverse transcribed RNA. Sequencing used immunoSEQ multiplex PCR; TCRdb keeps in-frame clones, though not all of them. The table has over 150,000 clones, almost 65% seen once. This sample comprised CD4+ T cells sorted from blood, obtained at week 0. Source of these receptors: a human donor with alopecia areata.

The chain couples TRBV5-6 to TRBJ1-5, with TRBD1 as a possible D gene (5 bases). Trimming removed 3 bases at V and 5 bases at J, with 9 bases between. Germline CDR1 is SGHDT and CDR2 is YYEEEE. The CDR3 runs 13 residues. The CDR3, as DNA: TGTGCCAGCAGCTCTGGACAAGATCAGCCCCAGCATTTT. Amino acids: CASSSGQDQPQHF.

V and J are TRBV2 and TRBJ2-7, with a weak D call TRBD2 (6 bases). The CDR3 is 12 residues long. Germline V gene sequence: CDR1 SNHLY, CDR2 FYNNEI. V was cut by 8 bases and J by 2 bases, with 10 bases left in between. The CDR3 here is CASGRTTYEQYF. In DNA form, the CDR3 reads TGTGCCAGCGGTAGGACTACCTACGAGCAGTACTTC. Variable domain in full (rest from reference TRBV2 and TRBJ2-7): EPEVTQTPSHQVTQMGQEVILRCVPISNHLYFYWYRQILGQKVEFLVSFYNNEISEKSEIFDDQFSVERPDGSNFTLKIRSTKLEDSAMYFCASGRTTYEQYFGPGTRLTVT.

V usage is TRBV29-1 and J usage is TRBJ2-7, with 7 bases that match TRBD2. The CDR3 consists of 14 residues. The V segment lost 5 bases and the J segment 6 bases; nucleotides outside the gene matches: 13. CDR1 and CDR2 from the germline V gene are SQVTM and ANQGSEA. This CDR3 reads CSVIGVGGNFEQYF. CDR3 bases: TGCAGCGTTATAGGCGTCGGGGGGAATTTCGAGCAGTACTTC.

The rearrangement links TRBV6-5 to TRBJ2-7; either TRBD1 or TRBD2 may fit D (6 bases each). The CDR3 covers 14 residues. CDR1 is MNHEY, CDR2 SVGAGI, per germline. V lost 2 bases and J 4 bases, leaving 12 bases between the germline ends. This chain's CDR3 is CASSYVGGGYEQYF. The CDR3 region has the DNA TGTGCCAGCAGTTACGTGGGGGGCGGGTACGAGCAGTACTTC.

This chain connects TRBV30 to TRBJ1-1; TRBD1 might be the D (6 bases). Trimming took off 0 bases at V and 4 bases at J, with 15 bases between the two ends. This CDR3 has 15 amino acids. The V gene's germline CDR1 is GTSNPN and CDR2 SVGIG (reference sequence). The CDR3 reads CAWSVLQGQVTEAFF. CDR3 bases: TGTGCCTGGAGTGTACTCCAGGGGCAGGTCACTGAAGCTTTCTTT. Complete variable domain (other parts from reference TRBV30 and TRBJ1-1): SQTIHQWPATLVQPVGSPLSLECTVEGTSNPNLYWYRQAAGRGLQLLFYSVGIGQISSEVPQNLSASRPQDRQFILSSKKLLLSDSGFYLCAWSVLQGQVTEAFFGQGTRLTVV.

The chain uses TRBV29-1 and TRBJ1-1; D not certain. Germline V gene sequence: CDR1 SQVTM, CDR2 ANQGSEA. CDR3 length: 12 amino acids. In DNA, the CDR3 is TGCACCGTGAGGGCGATGAACACTGAAGCTTTCTTT. Its translation: CTVRAMNTEAFF.

This chain joins TRBV30 and TRBJ1-2; D may be TRBD1 (5 bases). The V gene lost 0 bases and the J gene lost 8 bases, with 16 bases spanning the gap. CDR1 is GTSNPN, CDR2 SVGIG, per germline (reference sequence). The CDR3 runs 14 residues. DNA for the CDR3: TGTGCCTGGAGTGTATCATTCCAGGGAGGCGGCTACACCTTC. Its protein is CAWSVSFQGGGYTF.

This clone was seen ten or more times. V is TRBV7-8 and J is TRBJ2-2; 7 bases are shared with TRBD2. This CDR3 spans 14 amino acids. CDR1 and CDR2 (germline): SGHVS, FQNEAQ. J lost 2 bases, V lost 10 bases, and 7 bases had no gene match. The CDR3: CATSGGPNTGELFF. CDR3 in DNA: TGTGCCACCTCGGGGGGACCAAACACCGGGGAGCTGTTTTTT.

V and J are TRBV4-2 and TRBJ1-1; 8 positions agree with TRBD1. The CDR3 is 13 amino acids. CDR1 and CDR2 from the germline V gene are LGHNA and YNFKEQ. Losses at the gene ends were 3 bases for V and 7 bases for J; bases not matched to a gene: 4. DNA for the CDR3: TGTGCCAGCAGCCACTCGGACAGGGTTGAAGCTTTCTTT. Protein sequence: CASSHSDRVEAFF.

The CDR3, as DNA: TGCAGCGTTAAAGGAGATAGCAATCAGCCCCAGCATTTT. Translating gives CSVKGDSNQPQHF. The chain carries TRBV29-1 and TRBJ1-5; D remains unclear. Germline lookup yields CDR1 SQVTM and CDR2 ANQGSEA. The CDR3 contains 13 residues. V lost 5 bases and J 0 bases, leaving 8 bases between the germline ends. The full variable domain, rest sourced from reference TRBV29-1 and TRBJ1-5, is SAVISQKPSRDICQRGTSLTIQCQVDSQVTMMFWYRQQPGQSLTLIATANQGSEATYESGFVIDKFPISRPNLTFSTLTVSNMSPEDSSIYLCSVKGDSNQPQHFGDGTRLSIL.

The V call is TRBV6-5, the J call TRBJ1-1; D not resolved. Looked up from germline, CDR1 is MNHEY and CDR2 is SVGAGI. V dropped 4 bases and J dropped 5 bases, with 8 bases sitting between them. The CDR3 is 12 amino acids. CDR3 nucleotides: TGTGCCAGCAGTTCCTTGCGAACTGAAGCTTTCTTT. Translation: CASSSLRTEAFF.

The gene calls are TRBV7-3 and TRBJ2-1; TRBD2 matches 9 bases. J was trimmed by 2 bases and V by 1 base; bases with no gene match: 3. The CDR3 totals 16 residues. Germline V lookup: CDR1 SGHTA, CDR2 FQGTGA. CDR3 coding DNA: TGTGCCAGCAGCTTAAGTGTAGCGGGGGCCTACAATGAGCAGTTCTTC. Translation: CASSLSVAGAYNEQFF.

The chain employs TRBV4-1 and TRBJ2-7; possibly TRBD1 or TRBD2 for D (6 bases each). CDR3 size: 15 residues. V was cut by 3 bases and J by 7 bases, with 19 bases left in between. The V gene's germline CDR1 is MGHRA and CDR2 YSYEKL. The CDR3 loop is CASSQQRGAAWEQYF. The CDR3 DNA reads as TGCGCCAGCAGCCAGCAGAGGGGGGCAGCTTGGGAGCAGTACTTC.